A single sample is the source of the 9 T cell receptor beta chains below, sequenced in a study of naive and memory T cell subsets. The beta constant-region primer was an equimolar mix of two oligonucleotides covering TRBC1 and TRBC2. MiXCR was run by TCRdb on the UMI-ligation and nested PCR reads, yielding one entry per CDR3 protein. This table holds approximately 85,000 distinct CDR3 sequences, 7% found once. Specimen: central memory CD4+ T cells from blood. The receptors derive from a human donor in good health.

In this sample, this clonotype turned up many times. CDR3: CSVGFSGGAGETQYF. The CDR3, as DNA: TGCAGCGTTGGTTTTAGCGGGGGGGCCGGAGAGACCCAGTACTTC. The chain has TRBV29-1 and TRBJ2-5, with TRBD2 identical over 11 bases. The length of the CDR3 is 15 residues. After removal of 4 bases from V and 4 bases from J, the junction contained 8 bases not matched to a gene. CDR1 is SQVTM, CDR2 ANQGSEA, per germline.

In its sample, this clonotype was seen many times. The chain has TRBV27 and TRBJ2-3; the D is unclear. This CDR3 comprises 15 residues. In germline, CDR1 is MNHEY, CDR2 SMNVEV (reference sequence). V gave up 2 bases and J gave up 1 base, with 10 bases separating them. CDR3 bases: TGTGCCAGCAGTTTAGTGGACGCCGGCACAGATACGCAGTATTTT. Residues: CASSLVDAGTDTQYF.

This clonotype has a handful of counts. The chain links TRBV29-1 to TRBJ2-3; D tentatively fits TRBD1 or TRBD2 (5 bases each). Trimming removed 7 bases at V and 2 bases at J, with 13 bases between. CDR3 length equals 13 residues. In germline, CDR1 is SQVTM, CDR2 ANQGSEA. The CDR3 bases are TGCAGCGCCGGGGTCAGGGACACAGATACGCAGTATTTT. Translation: CSAGVRDTDTQYF.

At least ten counts were recorded for this clonotype. This chain links TRBV3-1 with TRBJ1-6, with D hard to call. The germline V and J ends were trimmed by 1 base and 8 bases, with 3 bases remaining between them. CDR3 length: 12 residues. CDR1 is LGHDT and CDR2 is YNNKEL in the germline V gene (reference sequence). The CDR3 reads CASSQGDSPLHF. For the CDR3, the DNA is TGTGCCAGCAGCCAAGGAGATTCACCCCTCCACTTT. Filled out from reference TRBV3-1 and TRBJ1-6, the complete variable domain reads DTAVSQTPKYLVTQMGNDKSIKCEQNLGHDTMYWYKQDSKKFLKIMFSYNNKELIINETVPNRFSPKSPDKAHLNLHINSLELGDSAVYFCASSQGDSPLHFGNGTRLTVT.

This clonotype was seen repeatedly, ten times or more. The chain has TRBV4-3 and TRBJ1-5; TRBD1 matches 7 bases. Trimming at V came to 2 bases and at J to 1 base, leaving 2 bases not matched to a gene. Germline assignment: CDR1 LGHNA and CDR2 YSLEER. The CDR3 has 15 residues. In DNA form, the CDR3 reads TGCGCCAGCAGCCAACAGACAGGGAGCAATCAGCCCCAGCATTTT. It codes for CASSQQTGSNQPQHF.

This clonotype occurred many times. This chain connects TRBV2 to TRBJ1-5; D is unclear. The CDR3 is 14 amino acids. The ends were cut back, 7 bases at V and 3 bases at J, with 13 bases in the middle. From germline, CDR1 is SNHLY and CDR2 FYNNEI. CDR3: CASTLNSNNQPQHF. The CDR3 region has the DNA TGTGCCAGCACTCTTAACAGCAACAATCAGCCCCAGCATTTT. Complete variable domain (other parts from reference TRBV2 and TRBJ1-5): EPEVTQTPSHQVTQMGQEVILRCVPISNHLYFYWYRQILGQKVEFLVSFYNNEISEKSEIFDDQFSVERPDGSNFTLKIRSTKLEDSAMYFCASTLNSNNQPQHFGDGTRLSIL.

This clonotype was found many times. V and J are TRBV9 and TRBJ2-3; D is uncertain. The V end lost 4 bases, the J end lost 1 base, and 4 bases lay between the germline ends. The CDR3 length is 12 residues. The germline V gene has CDR1 SGDLS and CDR2 YYNGEE. DNA of the CDR3: TGTGCCAGCAGCAAGGGCACAGATACGCAGTATTTT. It translates to CASSKGTDTQYF.

The J gene is TRBJ2-1, the V gene TRBV12-3 or TRBV12-4, with TRBD2 identical over 8 bases. After removal of 5 bases from V and 10 bases from J, the junction contained 16 bases not matched to a gene. The length of the CDR3 is 16 residues. CDR3 nucleotides: TGTGCCAGCAGTGTAGGGGCCGGGCGGGGGGCCCCAGAGCAGTTCTTC. This encodes CASSVGAGRGAPEQFF.

The table lists this clonotype with a few counts. The CDR3 nucleotides read TGTGCCAGCAGTAGGGGGGACAGCACAGATACGCAGTATTTT. Protein sequence: CASSRGDSTDTQYF. The V and J genes are TRBV6-6 and TRBJ2-3; either TRBD1 or TRBD2 may fit D (6 bases each). The CDR3 consists of 14 residues. The V gene's germline CDR1 is MNHNY and CDR2 SVGAGI (reference sequence). V lost 5 bases, J lost 0 bases, and 9 bases lay in between.